Listed below are T cell receptor beta chains from one sample, sequenced in a study of shared clonotypes between healthy human individuals. Using immunoSEQ multiplex PCR, the repertoire was profiled, and TCRdb retains in-frame clones only, with some absent. The profile covers roughly 2,000,000 clones, with about 94% appearing a single time and roughly 1.2% taken by the ten largest. Sequenced: naive CD8+ T cells sorted from blood. These receptors all stem from a man aged 18 to 35 in good health. CDR3s include the opening cysteine and the closing phenylalanine or tryptophan. Each record gives: clone size, D gene, J gene, V gene, CDR3 DNA, CDR3 protein. D genes are given only for firm matches. The listing skips clone size in some rows; elsewhere it reads once, few, many or a size class.

size: once
D: TRBD1
J: TRBJ1-1
V: TRBV28
DNA: TGTGCCAGCAGTACGACAGGGAGGACTGAAGCTTTCTTT
CDR3: CASSTTGRTEAFF

size: .
D: .
J: TRBJ2-7
V: TRBV13
DNA: TGTGCCAGCGCAAAAACTGAGACGATTTACGAGCAGTACTTC
CDR3: CASAKTETIYEQYF

size: .
D: .
J: TRBJ2-3
V: TRBV7-3
DNA: TGTGCCAGCAGCTTAATCGGGGGCGCAGATACGCAGTATTTT
CDR3: CASSLIGGADTQYF

size: .
D: TRBD1
J: TRBJ2-2
V: TRBV30
DNA: TGTGCCTGGAGTGGAGGGGACAGGGGAGATACCGGGGAGCTGTTTTTT
CDR3: CAWSGGDRGDTGELFF

size: .
D: .
J: TRBJ1-1
V: TRBV9
DNA: TGTGCCAGCCGAGGCGCGAACACTGAAGCTTTCTTT
CDR3: CASRGANTEAFF

size: .
D: .
J: TRBJ2-1
V: TRBV9
DNA: TGTGCCAGCAGCGTACGGGAGTCCTTCGCCAATGAGCAGTTCTTC
CDR3: CASSVRESFANEQFF

size: few
D: .
J: TRBJ1-6
V: TRBV4-3
DNA: TGCGCCAGCAGCCGCTTGACAGGTAGTAATTCACCCCTCCACTTT
CDR3: CASSRLTGSNSPLHF

size: .
D: .
J: TRBJ2-7
V: TRBV4-1
DNA: TGCGCCAGCAGCCAAGATCGGGAGACAGGGCTATCCTACGAGCAGTACTTC
CDR3: CASSQDRETGLSYEQYF

size: once
D: TRBD1
J: TRBJ2-3
V: TRBV11-2
DNA: TGTGCCAGCAGCCCGACAGGGGGGACAGATACGCAGTATTTT
CDR3: CASSPTGGTDTQYF

size: once
D: .
J: TRBJ1-1
V: TRBV9
DNA: TGTGCCAGCAGCGCGGACACAGGGACTGAAGCTTTCTTT
CDR3: CASSADTGTEAFF

size: .
D: TRBD1
J: TRBJ1-1
V: TRBV7-6
DNA: TGTGCCAGCAGCCCGTCAGGGGGGGTCACTGAAGCTTTCTTT
CDR3: CASSPSGGVTEAFF

size: .
D: TRBD1
J: TRBJ2-7
V: TRBV27
DNA: TGTGCCAGCAGTTTTTCTGGGACAGGGGGTGGGGAGCAGTACTTC
CDR3: CASSFSGTGGGEQYF

size: .
D: TRBD1
J: TRBJ2-7
V: TRBV19
DNA: TGTGCCAGTAGTATCACAGGGGAAGGATACGAGCAGTACTTC
CDR3: CASSITGEGYEQYF

size: once
D: TRBD2
J: TRBJ2-3
V: TRBV5-6
DNA: TGTGCCAGCAGCCGACTAGCGGACTCACTCACAGATACGCAGTATTTT
CDR3: CASSRLADSLTDTQYF

size: once
D: .
J: TRBJ2-7
V: TRBV27
DNA: TGTGCCAGCAGTTTAAGGGACCCTGACGACGAGCAGTACTTC
CDR3: CASSLRDPDDEQYF

size: .
D: TRBD1
J: TRBJ2-7
V: TRBV19
DNA: TGTGCCAGTAGTCCGGGACAGGGAATCTCCTACGAGCAGTACTTC
CDR3: CASSPGQGISYEQYF

size: .
D: .
J: TRBJ2-5
V: TRBV7-6
DNA: TGTGCCAGCAGCTCCAGGCGCGTATTGCCTGACCAAGAGACCCAGTACTTC
CDR3: CASSSRRVLPDQETQYF

size: once
D: TRBD1
J: TRBJ1-1
V: TRBV6-5
DNA: TGTGCCAGCAGTGTGACAGGGGGCTCGACTGAAGCTTTCTTT
CDR3: CASSVTGGSTEAFF

size: .
D: .
J: TRBJ2-7
V: TRBV7-8
DNA: TGTGCCAGCAGCTTAGTGGAGGGGGGGGCCTCCTACGAGCAGTACTTC
CDR3: CASSLVEGGASYEQYF

size: .
D: .
J: TRBJ2-1
V: TRBV7-9
DNA: TGTGCCAGCAGCCCGATTAACAATGAGCAGTTCTTC
CDR3: CASSPINNEQFF

size: .
D: TRBD1
J: TRBJ2-6
V: TRBV7-8
DNA: TGTGCTACCGGCCAGGGGGCCACAGCCAACGTCCTGACTTTC
CDR3: CATGQGATANVLTF

size: .
D: .
J: TRBJ1-2
V: TRBV19
DNA: TGTGCCAGTACCTCAGGGTTAAAGGGCTACACCTTC
CDR3: CASTSGLKGYTF

size: .
D: .
J: TRBJ1-1
V: TRBV28
DNA: TGTGCCAGCAGTTTCCCGACAGCTGGGAACACTGAAGCTTTCTTT
CDR3: CASSFPTAGNTEAFF

size: .
D: .
J: TRBJ1-2
V: TRBV30
DNA: TGTGCCTGGGCGGTAACTGATGGCTACACCTTC
CDR3: CAWAVTDGYTF

size: .
D: TRBD2
J: TRBJ2-3
V: TRBV4-3
DNA: TGCGCCAGCAGCCAAGAGGTTCTAGCGGGAGACTCAGGGTATACGCAGTATTTT
CDR3: CASSQEVLAGDSGYTQYF

size: .
D: .
J: TRBJ2-2
V: TRBV11-3
DNA: TGTGCCAGCAGCTTAGGAGGGGGGCTAAACGGGGAGCTGTTTTTT
CDR3: CASSLGGGLNGELFF

size: .
D: .
J: TRBJ1-1
V: TRBV6-1
DNA: TGTGCCAGCAGTGGGAGAACTGAAGCTTTCTTT
CDR3: CASSGRTEAFF

size: .
D: .
J: TRBJ1-2
V: TRBV5-4
DNA: TGTGCCAGCACTTTTGGGCGGGACTTGGCTTTCTTGTCCTATGGCTACACCTTC
CDR3: CASTFGRDLAFLSYGYTF

size: .
D: .
J: TRBJ2-5
V: TRBV20-1
DNA: TGCAGTGGAAGGATCCAAGAGACCCAGTACTTC
CDR3: CSGRIQETQYF

size: .
D: .
J: TRBJ1-6
V: TRBV7-9
DNA: TGTGCCAGCAGCTTAGCGGCGGTCTCTCCTAATTCACCCCTCCACTTT
CDR3: CASSLAAVSPNSPLHF

size: .
D: .
J: TRBJ2-6
V: TRBV9
DNA: TGTGCCAGCAGCGTAGCTACGGCGGTCAGGGGTCCTGGGGCCAACGTCCTGACTTTC
CDR3: CASSVATAVRGPGANVLTF

size: .
D: TRBD1
J: TRBJ2-1
V: TRBV7-2
DNA: TGTGCCAGCAGTCTCCCCCCAGGGACAGGGGGCAAAGGTGAGCAGTTCTTC
CDR3: CASSLPPGTGGKGEQFF

size: .
D: TRBD2
J: TRBJ2-1
V: TRBV30
DNA: TGTGCCTGGAGCGGACTAGCGGGAGCCCCATACAATGAGCAGTTCTTC
CDR3: CAWSGLAGAPYNEQFF

size: .
D: TRBD1
J: TRBJ2-7
V: TRBV2
DNA: TGTGCCAGCAGTGATAATCTGAGGGTAGGGACAGTCTCCTACGAGCAGTACTTC
CDR3: CASSDNLRVGTVSYEQYF

size: .
D: .
J: TRBJ2-7
V: TRBV29-1
DNA: TGCAGCGTTGCCCTTGTAGGGGGAGGCGAGCAGTACTTC
CDR3: CSVALVGGGEQYF

size: .
D: TRBD2
J: TRBJ2-7
V: TRBV11-2
DNA: TGTGCCAGCACCGATCTAGCGGGAGTGTTGTACGAGCAGTACTTC
CDR3: CASTDLAGVLYEQYF

size: once
D: TRBD1
J: TRBJ2-5
V: TRBV19
DNA: TGTGCCAGTAGTGGAACAGGGGGCTCAGAGACCCAGTACTTC
CDR3: CASSGTGGSETQYF

size: .
D: .
J: TRBJ2-3
V: TRBV7-2
DNA: TGTGCCAGCAGCTTAGACGGAACAGATACGCAGTATTTT
CDR3: CASSLDGTDTQYF

size: .
D: TRBD2
J: TRBJ2-3
V: TRBV9
DNA: TGTGCCAGCAGCGCAGGTCCTAGCGGGACAGATACGCAGTATTTT
CDR3: CASSAGPSGTDTQYF

size: .
D: TRBD1
J: TRBJ2-7
V: TRBV10-1
DNA: TGCGCCAGCAGTGAGGGAGGCGGGACAGGGAGGCCCGAGCAGTACTTC
CDR3: CASSEGGGTGRPEQYF

size: once
D: TRBD1
J: TRBJ2-7
V: TRBV9
DNA: TGTGCCAGCAGCGGTGGGACAGATCCCACCTACGAGCAGTACTTC
CDR3: CASSGGTDPTYEQYF

size: .
D: .
J: TRBJ1-4
V: TRBV6-6
DNA: TGTGCCAGCACAGGTGCTAATGAAAAACTGTTTTTT
CDR3: CASTGANEKLFF

size: .
D: TRBD1
J: TRBJ2-5
V: TRBV5-4
DNA: TGTGCCAGCAGCTTACCAGGGGGAGAGACCCAGTACTTC
CDR3: CASSLPGGETQYF

size: .
D: .
J: TRBJ2-1
V: TRBV29-1
DNA: TGCAGCGTTGAGGGAGCCGAAAATGAGCAGTTCTTC
CDR3: CSVEGAENEQFF

size: .
D: .
J: TRBJ2-7
V: TRBV7-2
DNA: TGTGCCAGCAGCTTAGGGGCCTACGAGCAGTACTTC
CDR3: CASSLGAYEQYF

size: .
D: TRBD2
J: TRBJ2-1
V: TRBV2
DNA: TGTGCCAGCAGTTTAGCGGGAATTTACAATGAGCAGTTCTTC
CDR3: CASSLAGIYNEQFF

size: .
D: .
J: TRBJ2-3
V: TRBV15
DNA: TGTGCCACCAGCAGAAAAGGGACAGATACGCAGTATTTT
CDR3: CATSRKGTDTQYF

size: .
D: .
J: TRBJ2-7
V: TRBV7-9
DNA: TGTGCCAGCACCTTTTCGGAGGGTTCCTACGAGCAGTACTTC
CDR3: CASTFSEGSYEQYF

size: .
D: .
J: TRBJ1-4
V: TRBV13
DNA: TGTGCCAGCAGCCCAAAGGGGACCACTAATGAAAAACTGTTTTTT
CDR3: CASSPKGTTNEKLFF

size: .
D: .
J: TRBJ1-1
V: TRBV7-9
DNA: TGTGCCAGCAGCTCTTATCCAGTGCGAGCTTTCTTT
CDR3: CASSSYPVRAFF

size: .
D: .
J: TRBJ2-7
V: TRBV4-3
DNA: TGCGCCAGCAGCCAAGAAAGGGGGGGGCCCTACGAGCAGTACTTC
CDR3: CASSQERGGPYEQYF

size: .
D: TRBD1
J: TRBJ2-3
V: TRBV11-3
DNA: TGTGCCAGCAGCCCCGAATGGACAGGGGATAGCACAGATACGCAGTATTTT
CDR3: CASSPEWTGDSTDTQYF

size: .
D: .
J: TRBJ2-1
V: TRBV7-2
DNA: TGTGCCAGCAGCCGAGCGTGGGAGGACAATGAGCAGTTCTTC
CDR3: CASSRAWEDNEQFF

size: once
D: .
J: TRBJ1-5
V: TRBV6-6
DNA: TGTGCCAGCAGTTACTCTGGGGAATATAGCAATCAGCCCCAGCATTTT
CDR3: CASSYSGEYSNQPQHF